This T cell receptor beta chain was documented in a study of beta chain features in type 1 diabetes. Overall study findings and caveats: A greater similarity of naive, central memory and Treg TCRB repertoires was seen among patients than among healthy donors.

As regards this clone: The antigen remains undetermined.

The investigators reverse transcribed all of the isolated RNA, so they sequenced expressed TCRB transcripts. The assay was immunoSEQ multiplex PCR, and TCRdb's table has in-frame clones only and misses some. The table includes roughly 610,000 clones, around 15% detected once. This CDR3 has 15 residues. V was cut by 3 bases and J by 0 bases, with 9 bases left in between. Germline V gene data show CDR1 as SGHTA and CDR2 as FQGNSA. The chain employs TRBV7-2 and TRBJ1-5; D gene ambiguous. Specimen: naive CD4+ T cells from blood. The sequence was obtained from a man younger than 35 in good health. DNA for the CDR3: TGTGCCAGCAGCTTGGCCCCATCTAGCAATCAGCCCCAGCATTTT. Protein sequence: CASSLAPSSNQPQHF.